What follows are 5 T cell receptor beta chains derived from one specimen sequenced in a study of beta chain features in type 1 diabetes. As every portion of the isolated RNA was reverse transcribed, the sequencing read expressed TCRB transcripts. Assay used: immunoSEQ multiplex PCR; TCRdb lists only in-frame clones, some missing. The profile covers approximately 120,000 clones, with less than 40% appearing a single time and less than 0.08% taken by the ten largest. The sequencing input was stem cell memory CD4+ T cells from blood. The receptors come from a woman aged 18-29 years in good health.

This clone was counted a few times. The chain is built from TRBV29-1 and TRBJ2-1; possible D gene TRBD2, 5 bases. Trimming shortened V by 7 bases and J by 2 bases, and 9 bases separated the two germline ends. This CDR3 spans 12 amino acids. In germline, CDR1 is SQVTM, CDR2 ANQGSEA. The DNA of the CDR3 is TGCAGCGCCGAGGGCCCCTACAATGAGCAGTTCTTC. This sequence encodes CSAEGPYNEQFF.

The chain links TRBV19 to TRBJ2-7; D might be TRBD2 (5 bases). Germline CDR1 LNHDA, CDR2 SQIVND (reference sequence). This CDR3 has 14 amino acids. Trimming cost V 4 bases and J 7 bases, with 17 bases left between them. CDR3 in DNA: TGTGCCAGTAGTAAGGAAGGGTCCTCGGGGGAGCAGTACTTC. Protein product: CASSKEGSSGEQYF.

This clone was detected only a few times. This chain connects TRBV27 to TRBJ1-5, with D maybe TRBD1 (5 bases). The CDR3 is 15 amino acids. The germline CDR1 and CDR2 sequences are MNHEY and SMNVEV (reference sequence). V was trimmed by 2 bases and J by 2 bases, leaving 10 bases between them. The CDR3 loop reads CASSLNGGGNQPQHF. CDR3 nucleotides: TGTGCCAGCAGTTTAAACGGAGGGGGCAATCAGCCCCAGCATTTT.

V is TRBV6-5 and J is TRBJ1-5; D gene uncertain. This CDR3 has 13 residues. From germline, CDR1 is MNHEY and CDR2 SVGAGI. Between the trimmed V and J ends, which lost 6 bases and 2 bases, there was a span of 8 bases. Here the CDR3 reads CASSVRGNQPQHF. Written as DNA, the CDR3 is TGTGCCAGCAGCGTGAGGGGCAATCAGCCCCAGCATTTT.

The gene calls are TRBV27 and TRBJ1-1, with TRBD1 matching 11 bases. The CDR3 length is 14 residues. Germline-derived CDR1 and CDR2 are MNHEY and SMNVEV (reference sequence). J was trimmed by 3 bases and V by 9 bases; bases with no gene match: 6. CDR3 in amino acids: CARDRDRGDTEAFF. The CDR3 bases are TGTGCCAGGGATAGGGACAGGGGGGACACTGAAGCTTTCTTT.